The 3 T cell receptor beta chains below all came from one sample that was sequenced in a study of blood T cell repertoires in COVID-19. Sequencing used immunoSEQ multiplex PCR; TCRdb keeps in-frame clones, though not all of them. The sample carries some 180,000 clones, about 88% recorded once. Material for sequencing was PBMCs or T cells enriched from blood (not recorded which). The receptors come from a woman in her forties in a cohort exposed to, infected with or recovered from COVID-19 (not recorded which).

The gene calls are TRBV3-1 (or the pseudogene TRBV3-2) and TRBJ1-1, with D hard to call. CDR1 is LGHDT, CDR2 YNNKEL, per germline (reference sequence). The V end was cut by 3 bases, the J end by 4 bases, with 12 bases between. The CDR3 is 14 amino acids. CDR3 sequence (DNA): TGTGCCAGCAGCCAGGCCGGGTTAGGCACTGAAGCTTTCTTT. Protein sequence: CASSQAGLGTEAFF.

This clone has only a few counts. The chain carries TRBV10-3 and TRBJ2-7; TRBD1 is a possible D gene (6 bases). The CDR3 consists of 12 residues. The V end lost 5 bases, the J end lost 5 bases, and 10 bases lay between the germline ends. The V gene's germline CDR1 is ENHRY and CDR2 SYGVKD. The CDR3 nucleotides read TGTGCCATCAGTTTGGGGGCCAACGAGCAGTACTTC. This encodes CAISLGANEQYF.

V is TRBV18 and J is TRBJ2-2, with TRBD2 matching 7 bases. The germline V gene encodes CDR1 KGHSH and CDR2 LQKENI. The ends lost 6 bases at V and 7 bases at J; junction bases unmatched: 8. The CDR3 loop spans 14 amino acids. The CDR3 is CASSRGVGSGELFF. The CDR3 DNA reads TGTGCCAGCTCTCGGGGGGTAGGGAGCGGGGAGCTGTTTTTT. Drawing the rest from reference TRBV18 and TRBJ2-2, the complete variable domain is NAGVMQNPRHLVRRRGQEARLRCSPMKGHSHVYWYRQLPEEGLKFMVYLQKENIIDESGMPKERFSAEFPKEGPSILRIQQVVRGDSAAYFCASSRGVGSGELFFGEGSRLTVL.